The 8 T cell receptor beta chains in this list originate from one sample, sequenced in a study of blood T cell repertoires in COVID-19 (dated by TCRdb to about 2020). Library preparation employed the immunoSEQ multiplex PCR assay. TCRdb provides this immuneACCESS table in a form limited to in-frame rearrangements. Some clones are lacking; in checked studies, under half of them reflect an unresolved V gene, and why the rest are absent is not known. The sample yields about 230,000 clones; 83% were counted once. The ten most abundant clones make up around 6.8% of the sample. Sequenced: peripheral blood. All receptors come from a woman aged 50 to 60 with acute or convalescent COVID-19.

This rearrangement joins TRBV7-3 to TRBJ2-4; 14 nucleotides align to TRBD2. The CDR3 consists of 16 residues. Per germline, CDR1 SGHTA and CDR2 FQGTGA. The junction had 8 bases not matched to a gene; V was cut back by 4 bases and J by 9 bases. The CDR3 region is CASSSGLAGALSIQYF. The CDR3 nucleotides read TGTGCCAGCAGCTCGGGACTAGCGGGGGCCCTGAGCATTCAGTACTTC.

The chain joins TRBV19 to TRBJ2-3; 11 bases align to TRBD2. The ends lost 8 bases at V and 2 bases at J; junction bases unmatched: 3. CDR1 and CDR2 (germline): LNHDA, SQIVND (reference sequence). This CDR3 has 14 amino acids. In DNA form, the CDR3 reads TGTGCCAGTCGACTAGCGGGGAACACAGATACGCAGTATTTT. This encodes CASRLAGNTDTQYF. The full variable domain, with the rest looked up from reference TRBV19 and TRBJ2-3, is DGGITQSPKYLFRKEGQNVTLSCEQNLNHDAMYWYRQDPGQGLRLIYYSQIVNDFQKGDIAEGYSVSREKKESFPLTVTSAQKNPTAFYLCASRLAGNTDTQYFGPGTRLTVL.

The chain recombines TRBV25-1 with TRBJ2-3; 8 nucleotides match TRBD1. CDR1 is MGHDK, CDR2 SYGVNS, per germline. J was trimmed by 4 bases and V by 4 bases; bases with no gene match: 7. There are 15 residues in the CDR3. CDR3 in amino acids: CASSARDRTSDTQYF. The CDR3 nucleotides read TGTGCCAGCAGTGCCCGGGACAGGACCTCAGATACGCAGTATTTT.

The chain uses TRBV24-1 and TRBJ2-1; TRBD1 aligns across 8 bases. The CDR3 is 14 residues long. Germline CDR1 is KGHDR and CDR2 is SFDVKD. V was pared by 6 bases and J by 7 bases, with 7 bases of the junction left unmatched. The chain's CDR3 is CATSRAGGGNEQFF. The CDR3, as DNA: TGTGCCACCAGTAGGGCAGGGGGCGGGAATGAGCAGTTCTTC.

This clone was seen only a few times. The chain uses TRBV18 and TRBJ2-1; 9 positions agree with TRBD2. With 5 bases clipped from V and 5 bases from J, the junction kept 10 bases outside the gene matches. The CDR3 has 16 amino acids. Germline V CDR1 and CDR2: KGHSH, LQKENI. The CDR3 DNA is TGTGCCAGCTCAGTCTCCGGGACTAGCAGTCACAATGAGCAGTTCTTC. Translated: CASSVSGTSSHNEQFF.

The chain recombines TRBV19 with TRBJ2-3; D unresolved. The germline V and J ends were trimmed by 7 bases and 4 bases, with 12 bases remaining between them. This CDR3 contains 13 residues. Germline V gene lookup returns CDR1 LNHDA and CDR2 SQIVND (reference sequence). The CDR3 DNA sequence: TGTGCCAGTAACGCGGCTCGGGCAGATACGCAGTATTTT. Residues: CASNAARADTQYF. Complete variable domain (other parts from reference TRBV19 and TRBJ2-3): DGGITQSPKYLFRKEGQNVTLSCEQNLNHDAMYWYRQDPGQGLRLIYYSQIVNDFQKGDIAEGYSVSREKKESFPLTVTSAQKNPTAFYLCASNAARADTQYFGPGTRLTVL.

This rearrangement joins TRBV3-1 (or the pseudogene TRBV3-2) to TRBJ2-5; 10 nucleotides match TRBD2. CDR1 is LGHDT, CDR2 YNNKEL, per germline (reference sequence). The trim removed 1 base at V and 2 bases at J, leaving 10 bases unmatched. CDR3 length: 18 amino acids. The CDR3 DNA reads TGTGCCAGCAGCCAAGCCCCAGCTAGCGGGGGAACTCAAGAGACCCAGTACTTC. Translating it yields CASSQAPASGGTQETQYF.

The chain joins TRBV29-1 to TRBJ2-5, with TRBD1 matching over 8 bases. The germline V gene encodes CDR1 SQVTM and CDR2 ANQGSEA. This CDR3 spans 12 amino acids. After removal of 6 bases from V and 2 bases from J, the junction contained 2 bases not matched to a gene. CDR3 region: CSVRTGQETQYF. Written as DNA, the CDR3 is TGCAGCGTCCGGACAGGGCAAGAGACCCAGTACTTC.